This is a list of T cell receptor beta chains from one sample in a study of blood T cell repertoires in COVID-19. The table came from immunoSEQ multiplex PCR; TCRdb's copy has only in-frame clones and leaves some out. The sample includes about 210,000 clones, under 90% seen only once; the top ten take about 2.5%. Sequencing input: peripheral blood. These TCRs come from a woman aged 40 to 49 with active or convalescent COVID-19. CDR3s include the opening cysteine and the closing phenylalanine or tryptophan. The D gene is left open where the match is weak. Rows may omit the clone size; those that give it use once, few, many or a size class.

cdr3_aa,cdr3_nt,d_call,v_call,clone_size,j_call,cdr3_length
CASSLQSISGNTIYF,TGTGCCAGCAGCCTCCAGTCGATCTCTGGAAACACCATATATTTT,.,TRBV7-9,many,TRBJ1-3,15
CASSQAASGFNEQFF,TGTGCCAGCAGCCAGGCCGCTAGCGGGTTTAATGAGCAGTTCTTC,TRBD2,TRBV2,.,TRBJ2-1,15
CASIAQGANTGELFF,TGTGCCAGCATCGCGCAGGGGGCGAACACCGGGGAGCTGTTTTTT,TRBD1,TRBV25-1,.,TRBJ2-2,15
CASSLGTDNSPLHF,TGTGCCAGCAGCTTAGGGACAGACAATTCACCCCTCCACTTT,.,TRBV11-3,.,TRBJ1-6,14
CASSLIGSNQPQHF,TGTGCCAGCAGTTTGATCGGTAGCAATCAGCCCCAGCATTTT,.,TRBV27,.,TRBJ1-5,14
CAWKSPGGKLFF,TGTGCCTGGAAGTCCCCCGGGGGAAAACTGTTTTTT,.,TRBV30,.,TRBJ1-4,12
CASRDSSLNTEAFF,TGTGCCAGCAGGGACAGCAGCTTGAACACTGAAGCTTTCTTT,.,TRBV6-5,.,TRBJ1-1,14
CASSAGGREAFF,TGTGCCAGCAGTGCTGGGGGCCGGGAAGCTTTCTTT,.,TRBV12-3/TRBV12-4,.,TRBJ1-1,12
CASSGDSNPSTDTQYF,TGTGCCAGCAGCGGAGATTCTAACCCTAGCACAGATACGCAGTATTTT,.,TRBV5-6,.,TRBJ2-3,16
CASSLVGQATGELFF,TGTGCCAGCAGCTTAGTGGGACAGGCCACCGGGGAGCTGTTTTTT,TRBD1,TRBV5-6,.,TRBJ2-2,15
CASSFGLRELFF,TGTGCCAGCAGTTTTGGGCTCAGGGAGCTGTTTTTT,.,TRBV27,once,TRBJ2-2,12
CASSEPAGGGYGYTF,TGTGCCAGCAGCGAGCCTGCGGGGGGCGGGTATGGCTACACCTTC,.,TRBV9,.,TRBJ1-2,15
CASSDDYSESYNEQFF,TGTGCCAGCAGTGATGACTACTCAGAGTCCTACAATGAGCAGTTCTTC,.,TRBV2,.,TRBJ2-1,16
CASSLMTSGRAGELFF,TGTGCCAGCAGTTTAATGACTAGCGGGAGGGCCGGGGAGCTGTTTTTT,TRBD2,TRBV27,.,TRBJ2-2,16
CASSRTGLAGGGTGELFF,TGTGCCAGCAGCCGGACGGGACTAGCGGGAGGAGGCACCGGGGAGCTGTTTTTT,TRBD2,TRBV4-2,.,TRBJ2-2,18
CASEERGTEAFF,TGTGCCAGCGAGGAACGTGGCACTGAAGCTTTCTTT,.,TRBV28,.,TRBJ1-1,12
CASSQRAGQGRGYTF,TGTGCCAGCAGCCAACGAGCGGGACAGGGACGCGGCTACACCTTC,TRBD1,TRBV4-2,once,TRBJ1-2,15
CASSPDRGSNQPQHF,TGTGCCAGCAGCCCGGACCGGGGGAGCAATCAGCCCCAGCATTTT,.,TRBV7-2,.,TRBJ1-5,15
CASSRGQNGYTF,TGTGCCAGCAGCCGGGGACAGAACGGCTACACCTTC,TRBD1,TRBV5-4,.,TRBJ1-2,12
CASNYRGLSDTQYF,TGTGCCAGCAACTACAGGGGGCTGTCAGATACGCAGTATTTT,TRBD1,TRBV2,.,TRBJ2-3,14
CASSVGSGRDNTGELFF,TGTGCCAGCAGCGTAGGAAGCGGGAGGGACAACACCGGGGAGCTGTTTTTT,TRBD2,TRBV9,.,TRBJ2-2,17
CSVRQGASNSPLHF,TGCAGCGTCAGACAGGGGGCGAGTAATTCACCCCTCCACTTT,TRBD1,TRBV29-1,.,TRBJ1-6,14